A selection of T cell receptor beta chains follows, all from one sample in a study of blood T cell repertoires in COVID-19. The table came from immunoSEQ multiplex PCR; TCRdb's copy has only in-frame clones and leaves some out. The repertoire holds some 220,000 clones, with 84% as singletons. The sequencing sample was made of peripheral blood. The receptors shown here come from a woman between 55 and 75 years old with acute or convalescent COVID-19. Both conserved end residues are part of each CDR3. The D gene is left open where the match is weak. Only part of the rows carry a size: once, few, many, or a class if the clone is expanded.

>-|TRBJ2-1|TRBV7-6|-
TGTGCCAGCAGCTACAGGGCCCCAACGCAGTTCTTC
CASSYRAPTQFF
>-|TRBJ1-2|TRBV19|-
TGTGCCAGTAGTATGGACCAGGGGTCCTATGGCTACACCTTC
CASSMDQGSYGYTF
>-|TRBJ2-5|TRBV3-1/TRBV3-2|TRBD1
TGTGCCAGCAGCCCCCCAAGGACAGGGGGGGAGACCCAGTACTTC
CASSPPRTGGETQYF
>-|TRBJ2-1|TRBV4-2|TRBD1
TGTGCCAGCAGGTCAATCGGGACAGGGCAAAACAATGAGCAGTTCTTC
CASRSIGTGQNNEQFF
>-|TRBJ2-1|TRBV7-9|TRBD2
TGTGCCAGCAGCCCCCGACTAGCGGGGGGTCTGAGCTCCTACAATGAGCAGTTCTTC
CASSPRLAGGLSSYNEQFF
>-|TRBJ2-7|TRBV7-2|TRBD1
TGTGCCAGCAGCTTCCTCGACAGGGGTGGAATGCAGTACTTC
CASSFLDRGGMQYF
>-|TRBJ1-6|TRBV19|TRBD1
TGTGCCAGTAGTATCGCAGGACAGGGGGGATCACCCCTCCACTTT
CASSIAGQGGSPLHF
>-|TRBJ1-1|TRBV6-5|-
TGTGCCAGCAGTACCAACGGGGTTGGGCCGACAGAAGCTTTCTTT
CASSTNGVGPTEAFF
>-|TRBJ2-3|TRBV7-2|-
TGTGCCAGCAGCTTCAAGGGGGCAGATACGCAGTATTTT
CASSFKGADTQYF
>once|TRBJ2-4|TRBV5-5|-
TGTGCCAGCAGCTTGGCCACGGCCCCAGGAGCCAAAAACATTCAGTACTTC
CASSLATAPGAKNIQYF
>once|TRBJ2-7|TRBV28|TRBD1
TGTGCCAGCAGTCCGACAGGGGGCGCCGAGCAGTACTTC
CASSPTGGAEQYF
>-|TRBJ1-5|TRBV7-8|-
TGTGCCAGCAGCACCGGGAGAAATCAGCCCCAGCATTTT
CASSTGRNQPQHF
>-|TRBJ2-7|TRBV21-1|-
TGTGCCAGCAGCAAGCAGGGGCGAGAAACCTACGAGCAGTACTTC
CASSKQGRETYEQYF
>-|TRBJ2-2|TRBV7-9|TRBD1
TGTGCCAGCAGCTCAAACAGGGGCGGGACCGGGGAGCTGTTTTTT
CASSSNRGGTGELFF
>-|TRBJ2-7|TRBV5-4|TRBD1
TGTGCCAGCAGCTTGGAACCGCAGGGGGCGAGGGAGCAGTACTTC
CASSLEPQGAREQYF
>-|TRBJ1-4|TRBV11-3|-
TGTGCCAGCAGCTTAGATCCGGGGGAAAAACTGTTTTTT
CASSLDPGEKLFF
>-|TRBJ2-2|TRBV7-8|-
TGTGCCAGCAGCTTAGCGCACAATTCCGGGGAGCTGTTTTTT
CASSLAHNSGELFF
>-|TRBJ1-1|TRBV9|-
TGTGCCAGTTCACTCGACACCAACACTGAAGCTTTCTTT
CASSLDTNTEAFF
>-|TRBJ2-2|TRBV4-1|-
TGCGCCAGCAGCCATCCCCAGAACACCGGGGAGCTGTTTTTT
CASSHPQNTGELFF
>-|TRBJ1-3|TRBV6-4|-
TGTGCCAGCAGTGATAAAGCGGGCACTGGAAACACCATATATTTT
CASSDKAGTGNTIYF
>-|TRBJ1-3|TRBV10-3|TRBD1
TGTGCCATCAGCGACAGGGGTTCGTACTCTGGAAACACCATATATTTT
CAISDRGSYSGNTIYF
>-|TRBJ1-2|TRBV5-6|-
TGTGCCGGCTCGAGTGGGGCGTATGGCTACACCTTC
CAGSSGAYGYTF
>-|TRBJ2-3|TRBV6-1|TRBD2
TGTGCCAGCAGTGAGATGCGGGGGGGCGGCACAGATACGCAGTATTTT
CASSEMRGGGTDTQYF
>-|TRBJ1-1|TRBV29-1|TRBD1
TGCAGCGTAATACAGGGGTACACTGAAGCTTTCTTT
CSVIQGYTEAFF
>-|TRBJ2-5|TRBV4-1|-
TGCGCCAGCAGTCGAGGACTACAAGAGACCCAGTACTTC
CASSRGLQETQYF
>once|TRBJ1-3|TRBV5-1|-
TGCGCCAGCAGCATTGGCCTAGTCCAGTCACTCTCTGGAAACACCATATATTTT
CASSIGLVQSLSGNTIYF
>-|TRBJ2-1|TRBV10-1|TRBD2
TGCGCCAGCAGTGGGACTAGCGGGACGAATGAGCAGTTCTTC
CASSGTSGTNEQFF
>-|TRBJ1-4|TRBV19|-
TGTGCCAGTAGTTATGCAGGGTCCGGCGAAAAACTGTTTTTT
CASSYAGSGEKLFF
>-|TRBJ1-2|TRBV4-2|-
TGTGCCAGCAGCCAAGGAGAAAACTATGGCTACACCTTC
CASSQGENYGYTF
>-|TRBJ2-3|TRBV7-3|-
TGTGCCAGCAGCAATCCAGGCGGGGATACGCAGTATTTT
CASSNPGGDTQYF
>-|TRBJ2-5|TRBV9|-
TGTGCCAGCAGCGCGACTAGCACAGGGTGGGAGACCCAGTACTTC
CASSATSTGWETQYF
>-|TRBJ1-2|TRBV24-1|-
TGTGCCACCAGTGATTTGGGGGCGGGGGGTACCGGCTACACCTTC
CATSDLGAGGTGYTF
>-|TRBJ2-7|TRBV28|-
TGTGCCAGCAGTTCTACGTCCTACGAGCAGTACTTC
CASSSTSYEQYF
>-|TRBJ1-2|TRBV30|-
TGTGCCTGGACACCAGGACACACTTATGGCTACACCTTC
CAWTPGHTYGYTF
>-|TRBJ2-7|TRBV4-2|TRBD1
TGTGCCAGCAGCCAAATCCGAAGAGACAGGGACAGAAAAGCCTACGAGCAGTACTTC
CASSQIRRDRDRKAYEQYF
>-|TRBJ1-2|TRBV3-1/TRBV3-2|TRBD1
TGTGCCAGCAGCCCCCAAACGGGACAGGTCCGCGGTGACCCGTATGGCTACACCTTC
CASSPQTGQVRGDPYGYTF
>-|TRBJ2-3|TRBV30|-
TGTGCCTGGGCCTCCACAGATACGCAGTATTTT
CAWASTDTQYF
>-|TRBJ2-3|TRBV3-1/TRBV3-2|-
TGTGCCAGCAGCCAACAGGGTCTAAATACGCAGTATTTT
CASSQQGLNTQYF
>-|TRBJ2-3|TRBV5-8|TRBD1
TGTGCCAGCAGCCTGCGGACAGGGAAAGCGACAGATACGCAGTATTTT
CASSLRTGKATDTQYF
>-|TRBJ1-4|TRBV4-3|-
TGCGCCAGCAGCCAATATCCGGGACCGGGAGCTGAAAAACTGTTTTTT
CASSQYPGPGAEKLFF
>-|TRBJ1-1|TRBV19|TRBD1
TGTGCCAGTAGTGTGGGGACAGGGGGGCTCACTGAAGCTTTCTTT
CASSVGTGGLTEAFF
>-|TRBJ2-2|TRBV30|TRBD2
TGTGCCTGGAGTGGGGCGGGGGGAACGAACACCGGGGAGCTGTTTTTT
CAWSGAGGTNTGELFF
>few|TRBJ2-3|TRBV18|-
TGTGCCAGCACGGACACGGCAACCCCCACAGATACGCAGTATTTT
CASTDTATPTDTQYF
>-|TRBJ1-2|TRBV4-3|TRBD1
TGCGCCAGCAGCCCCCAGAGTGGTACAGGGGGTCATGGCTACACCTTC
CASSPQSGTGGHGYTF
>-|TRBJ1-2|TRBV19|TRBD1
TGTGCCAGTAGTATAGCCCAGGGGGCTAACTATGGCTACACCTTC
CASSIAQGANYGYTF
>-|TRBJ1-1|TRBV12-3/TRBV12-4|TRBD1
TGTGCCAGCAGATGGGGACAGACAGAGGAAGCTTTCTTT
CASRWGQTEEAFF
>few|TRBJ2-1|TRBV2|TRBD2
TGTGCCAGCAGTGTTCCTAGCGGGGGCAATGAGCAGTTCTTC
CASSVPSGGNEQFF
>-|TRBJ1-2|TRBV4-1|-
TGCGCCAGCAGCCAAGAAGGAGGTGCGGGTTTCACCTTC
CASSQEGGAGFTF
>-|TRBJ1-3|TRBV27|-
TGTGCCAGCAGTCCAAGATGGCTTTCTGGAAACACCATATATTTT
CASSPRWLSGNTIYF
>few|TRBJ2-5|TRBV2|TRBD1
TGTGCCGCTTCTAGGGGACAGACCCACCAAGAGACCCAGTACTTC
CAASRGQTHQETQYF
>-|TRBJ2-7|TRBV28|TRBD2
TGTGCCAGCAGTTTTAGCGGGGGGCCCTCCGAGCAGTACTTC
CASSFSGGPSEQYF
>-|TRBJ1-2|TRBV27|-
TGTGCCAGCAGGGAGGGGGGGAGTGGCTACACCTTC
CASREGGSGYTF
>-|TRBJ2-3|TRBV28|-
TGTGCCAGCAGTTGGGCAGGGAGCACAGATACGCAGTATTTT
CASSWAGSTDTQYF
>once|TRBJ1-2|TRBV18|-
TGTGCCAGCTCACCATTACAGGACAACTATGGCTACACCTTC
CASSPLQDNYGYTF
>-|TRBJ1-1|TRBV27|-
TGTGCCAGCAGGCGGGGGAACACTGAAGCTTTCTTT
CASRRGNTEAFF
>-|TRBJ2-6|TRBV7-9|-
TGTGCCAGCACCAATAGGGTAGGGGTATTCGGGGCCAACGTCCTGACTTTC
CASTNRVGVFGANVLTF
>once|TRBJ2-3|TRBV18|-
TGTGCCAGCTCACCACCATTGGTAGTACATACGCAGTATTTT
CASSPPLVVHTQYF